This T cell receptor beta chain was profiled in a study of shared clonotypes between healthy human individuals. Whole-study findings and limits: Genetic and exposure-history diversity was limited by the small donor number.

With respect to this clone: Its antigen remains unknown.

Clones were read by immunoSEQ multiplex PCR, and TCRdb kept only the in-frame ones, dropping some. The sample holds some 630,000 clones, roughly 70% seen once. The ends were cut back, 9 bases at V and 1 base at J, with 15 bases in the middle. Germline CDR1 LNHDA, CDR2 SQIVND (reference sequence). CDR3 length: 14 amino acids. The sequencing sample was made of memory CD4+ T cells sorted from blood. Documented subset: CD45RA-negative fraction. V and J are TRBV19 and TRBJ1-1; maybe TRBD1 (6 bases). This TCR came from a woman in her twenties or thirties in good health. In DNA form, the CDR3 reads TGTGCCAGCAGGGGCTTGTGGAGGAACACTGAAGCTTTCTTT. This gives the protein CASRGLWRNTEAFF.